This T cell receptor (beta chain) emerged from a study of T cell responses to AZD1222 COVID-19 vaccine. Study background: The study pooled second doses at about 4 or about 12 weeks.

About this clone itself: Its specificity is unknown.

The CDR3 sequence is 17 residues long. V was trimmed by 4 bases and J by 0 bases, leaving 16 bases between them. Findings and caveats of the study: White British ancestry dominated among donors, who included more females, and clonal diversity was possibly underestimated. The CD4 TCRs associated with vaccination extended across spike and predominated at 160-218 and 743-854. Seropositive status at baseline applied to only 5 to 7 AZD1222 recipients.

Clones were read by immunoSEQ multiplex PCR, and TCRdb kept only the in-frame ones, dropping some. The profile shows about 190,000 clones, approximately 94% of them singletons. Sequencing was performed on peripheral blood, taken on day 0 of AZD1222 vaccination. The chain couples TRBV23-1 to TRBJ2-1; D is possibly TRBD1 (5 bases). TRBV23-1 counts as an open reading frame of uncertain function. This receptor was obtained from an adult in good health. As DNA, the CDR3 is TGCGCCAGCAGTCCGGATCAACAGGTGAGCTCCTACAATGAGCAGTTCTTC. Its translation is CASSPDQQVSSYNEQFF.